Below are 14 T cell receptor beta chains sequenced from a single sample in a study of OX40 agonist ivuxolimab in advanced cancers. Repertoires were generated with immunoSEQ multiplex PCR, while TCRdb's copy carries only in-frame clones and drops some. The sample has about 74,000 clones, 84% seen once. Sequenced material: CD4+ or CD8+ T cells sorted from blood, taken in a trial of the OX40 agonist ivuxolimab. These receptors were obtained from an adult with an advanced solid tumor such as melanoma, head and neck, liver or kidney cancer.

The genes are TRBV7-2 and TRBJ2-7; 9 positions match TRBD2. This CDR3 has 16 amino acids. Germline lookup yields CDR1 SGHTA and CDR2 FQGNSA. V lost 1 base and J lost 5; bases outside the gene matches: 9. The CDR3 protein is CASSLDTAGGTDEQYF. In DNA, the CDR3 is TGTGCCAGCAGCTTAGATACAGCGGGAGGAACGGACGAGCAGTACTTC.

The rearrangement uses TRBV5-4 and TRBJ2-2, with D tentatively TRBD1 (6 bases). The V gene lost 1 base and the J gene lost 2 bases, with 12 bases spanning the gap. Germline CDR1 reads SGHNT; CDR2 reads YYREEE (reference sequence). This CDR3 is 16 amino acids long. In nucleotides, the CDR3 is TGTGCCAGCAGCTTGAGGGGGAGAGTTAACACCGGGGAGCTGTTTTTT. Its translation is CASSLRGRVNTGELFF.

The chain uses TRBV7-3 and TRBJ2-5, with TRBD2 matching over 16 bases. Germline CDR1 SGHTA, CDR2 FQGTGA. Trimming at V came to 4 bases and at J to 1 base, leaving 6 bases not matched to a gene. CDR3 length: 18 amino acids. CDR3 residues: CASSSKGTSGGVQETQYF. CDR3 in DNA: TGTGCCAGCAGCTCCAAAGGGACTAGCGGGGGGGTCCAAGAGACCCAGTACTTC. Complete variable domain (other parts from reference TRBV7-3 and TRBJ2-5): GAGVSQTPSNKVTEKGKYVELRCDPISGHTALYWYRQSLGQGPEFLIYFQGTGAADDSGLPNDRFFAVRPEGSVSTLKIQRTERGDSAVYLCASSSKGTSGGVQETQYFGPGTRLLVL.

This clone was seen only once. V usage is TRBV19 and J usage is TRBJ1-1; no clear D. CDR3 length: 16 amino acids. V lost 5 bases to trimming and J lost 1 base, with 17 bases between them. Germline V CDR1 and CDR2: LNHDA, SQIVND (reference sequence). The CDR3 DNA reads TGTGCCAGTAGTCCACCGTTCTATGGAGAGAACACTGAAGCTTTCTTT. Translation: CASSPPFYGENTEAFF. Variable domain in full (rest from reference TRBV19 and TRBJ1-1): DGGITQSPKYLFRKEGQNVTLSCEQNLNHDAMYWYRQDPGQGLRLIYYSQIVNDFQKGDIAEGYSVSREKKESFPLTVTSAQKNPTAFYLCASSPPFYGENTEAFFGQGTRLTVV.

V and J are TRBV19 and TRBJ2-1; D might be TRBD2 (5 bases). CDR3 length: 14 residues. Germline CDR1 is LNHDA and CDR2 is SQIVND (reference sequence). Trimming removed 6 bases at V and 0 bases at J, with 9 bases between. The CDR3 region has the DNA TGTGCCAGTAGGGAGGCGAGCTCCTACAATGAGCAGTTCTTC. This translates into CASREASSYNEQFF.

This chain uses TRBV27 with TRBJ2-7; a possible D gene is TRBD1 (6 bases). Germline CDR1 and CDR2: MNHEY and SMNVEV (reference sequence). Deletions cut 3 bases from V and 3 bases from J, with 9 bases between. The CDR3 covers 13 residues. The CDR3 region has the DNA TGTGCCAGCAGTTTCCAGGGGAACTACGAGCAGTACTTC. Amino acid sequence: CASSFQGNYEQYF.

The chain is built from TRBV6-1 and TRBJ2-2, with TRBD1 identical over 8 bases. Germline V gives CDR1 MNHNS, CDR2 SASEGT. The CDR3 is 16 amino acids. The junction had 4 bases not matched to a gene; V was cut back by 4 bases and J by 0 bases. CDR3 bases: TGTGCCAGCAGTGCGACAGGGGCCGCGAACACCGGGGAGCTGTTTTTT. Translating gives CASSATGAANTGELFF.

CDR3 sequence (DNA): TGTGCCAGCAGCACCACAGGGGGCAGGAATCAGCCCCAGCATTTT. Translating it yields CASSTTGGRNQPQHF. The chain carries TRBV28 and TRBJ1-5; the match to TRBD1 covers 9 bases. Trimming at V came to 6 bases and at J to 4 bases, leaving 7 bases not matched to a gene. The CDR3 consists of 15 residues. Germline-derived CDR1 and CDR2 are MDHEN and SYDVKM.

The chain employs TRBV6-1 and TRBJ2-2; D uncertain. Per germline, CDR1 MNHNS and CDR2 SASEGT. The CDR3 is 15 amino acids. Trimming stripped 3 bases from V and 3 bases from J, with 11 bases between. The CDR3 DNA reads TGTGCCAGCAGTGATAGGCCGGCGGACACCGGGGAGCTGTTTTTT. It yields the protein CASSDRPADTGELFF.

The rearrangement joins TRBV28 to TRBJ1-1; the D is unclear. This CDR3 comprises 11 residues. With 7 bases removed from V and 2 bases from J, the gap between germline ends came to 5 bases. CDR1 and CDR2 (germline): MDHEN, SYDVKM. In DNA, the CDR3 is TGTGCCAGCATTACCAACACTGAAGCTTTCTTT. This translates into CASITNTEAFF. The full variable domain, in which reference TRBV28 and TRBJ1-1 provide the parts outside the CDR3, is DVKVTQSSRYLVKRTGEKVFLECVQDMDHENMFWYRQDPGLGLRLIYFSYDVKMKEKGDIPEGYSVSREKKERFSLILESASTNQTSMYLCASITNTEAFFGQGTRLTVV.

The J gene is TRBJ1-3, the V gene TRBV18; D not certain. Trimming cost V 2 bases and J 0 bases, with 8 bases left between them. The CDR3 totals 15 residues. Per germline, CDR1 KGHSH and CDR2 LQKENI. The CDR3, as DNA: TGTGCCAGCTCACCAGAGGGCCTCTCTGGAAACACCATATATTTT. The encoded protein is CASSPEGLSGNTIYF.

The V call is TRBV6-1, the J call TRBJ2-7; 9 nucleotides match TRBD2. Germline V gives CDR1 MNHNS, CDR2 SASEGT. The CDR3 is made up of 13 amino acids. V lost 4 bases and J lost 3; bases outside the gene matches: 1. Here the CDR3 reads CASSGSGSYEQYF. The DNA of the CDR3 is TGTGCCAGCAGTGGTAGCGGGAGCTACGAGCAGTACTTC.

J is TRBJ2-1 and V is TRBV11-2, with D unclear. Germline values: CDR1 SGHAT, CDR2 FQNNGV. Trimming cost V 1 base and J 15 bases, with 10 bases left between them. CDR3 length: 11 amino acids. CDR3 nucleotides: TGTGCCAGCAGCTTAGCCGCCGGAGCGTTCTTC. Protein product: CASSLAAGAFF.

The J gene is TRBJ2-3, the V gene TRBV5-6; no definite D call. V lost 1 base and J 2 bases, leaving 8 bases between the germline ends. This CDR3 has 14 residues. CDR1 SGHDT and CDR2 YYEEEE come from the germline V gene. This CDR3 is CASSLTQLTDTQYF. The DNA of the CDR3 is TGTGCCAGCAGCTTGACACAGCTCACAGATACGCAGTATTTT.